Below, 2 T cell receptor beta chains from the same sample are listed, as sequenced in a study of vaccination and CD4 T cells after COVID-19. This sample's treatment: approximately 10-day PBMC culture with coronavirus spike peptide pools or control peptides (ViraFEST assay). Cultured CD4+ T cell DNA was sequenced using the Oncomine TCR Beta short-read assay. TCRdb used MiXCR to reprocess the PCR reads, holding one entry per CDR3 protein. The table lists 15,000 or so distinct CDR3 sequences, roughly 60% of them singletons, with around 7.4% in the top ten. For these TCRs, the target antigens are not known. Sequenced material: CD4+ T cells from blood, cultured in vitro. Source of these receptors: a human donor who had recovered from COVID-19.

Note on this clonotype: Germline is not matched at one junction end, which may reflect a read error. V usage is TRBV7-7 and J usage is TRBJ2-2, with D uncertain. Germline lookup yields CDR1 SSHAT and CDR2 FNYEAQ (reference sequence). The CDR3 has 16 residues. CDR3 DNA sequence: TGTGCTAGCAGCTCGGGCTGGACGGTCAACACCGGGGAGCTGTTTTTT. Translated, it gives CASSSGWTVNTGELFF.

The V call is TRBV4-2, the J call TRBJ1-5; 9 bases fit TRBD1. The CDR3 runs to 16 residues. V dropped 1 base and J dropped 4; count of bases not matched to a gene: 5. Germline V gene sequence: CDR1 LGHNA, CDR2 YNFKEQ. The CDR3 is CASSQATGGSNQPQHF. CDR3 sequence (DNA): TGTGCCAGCAGCCAAGCGACAGGGGGTAGTAATCAGCCCCAGCATTTT.